A single sample is the source of the 30 T cell receptor beta chains below, sequenced in a study of blood T cell repertoires in COVID-19. Clones were read by immunoSEQ multiplex PCR, and TCRdb kept only the in-frame ones, dropping some. The sample has around 30,000 clones; around 90% are singletons. Sequenced input: peripheral blood. Receptors originate from a man aged 60-69 years with active COVID-19.

J is TRBJ1-3 and V is TRBV3-1 (or the pseudogene TRBV3-2), with 11 bases fitting TRBD1. CDR1 and CDR2 (germline): LGHDT, YNNKEL (reference sequence). The CDR3 is 17 amino acids. Trimming removed 4 bases from V and 3 bases from J; junction bases left unmatched: 8. CDR3: CASSLPGQGAFGNTIYF. The CDR3, as DNA: TGTGCCAGCAGCCTACCCGGACAGGGGGCTTTTGGAAACACCATATATTTT.

The chain combines TRBV6-4 with TRBJ1-1; the D gene is possibly TRBD1 (5 bases). V was shortened by 5 bases and J by 3 bases, with 10 bases between the two germline ends. The germline CDR1 and CDR2 sequences are MRHNA and SNTAGT. The CDR3 totals 13 residues. The CDR3 protein is CASSRGSDTEAFF. CDR3 DNA: TGTGCCAGCAGTCGGGGGTCGGACACTGAAGCTTTCTTT.

The sample holds one count of this clone. The J gene is TRBJ1-1, the V gene TRBV7-9; D gene ambiguous. Germline V CDR1 and CDR2: SEHNR, FQNEAQ (reference sequence). This CDR3 has 13 residues. V was pared by 1 base and J by 4 bases, with 7 bases between. CDR3 DNA: TGTGCCAGCAGCTTAGAGGAGGGCACTGAAGCTTTCTTT. Protein: CASSLEEGTEAFF.

This chain joins TRBV28 and TRBJ2-3, with D hard to call. Germline CDR1 and CDR2: MDHEN and SYDVKM. The V end was cut by 3 bases, the J end by 6 bases, with 4 bases between. The CDR3 is made up of 11 amino acids. This chain's CDR3 is CASSFVDTQYF. The CDR3 region has the DNA TGTGCCAGCAGTTTCGTCGATACGCAGTATTTT.

The V and J genes are TRBV5-4 and TRBJ2-3; a possible D gene is TRBD2 (6 bases). Trimming left V 1 base short and J 4 bases short, with 16 bases between. The CDR3 has 16 residues. CDR1 is SGHNT, CDR2 YYREEE, per germline (reference sequence). The CDR3 is CASSLLRWGEPDTQYF. The CDR3 DNA reads TGTGCCAGCAGCTTGCTGAGGTGGGGGGAGCCAGATACGCAGTATTTT.

The chain links TRBV5-6 to TRBJ2-1; a weak D match, TRBD2 (6 bases). CDR1 SGHDT and CDR2 YYEEEE come from the germline V gene. The length of the CDR3 is 15 residues. V shed 4 bases and J shed 0 bases, with 11 bases lying between them. In nucleotides, the CDR3 is TGTGCCAGCAGCAAGGACGGGGGCTCCTACAATGAGCAGTTCTTC. The encoded protein is CASSKDGGSYNEQFF.

The chain employs TRBV6-5 and TRBJ2-7; a possible D gene is TRBD1 (6 bases). Deletions cut 6 bases from V and 2 bases from J, with 14 bases between. Germline values: CDR1 MNHEY, CDR2 SVGAGI. The CDR3 loop spans 14 amino acids. The DNA of the CDR3 is TGTGCCAGCAGCCGGGACACGAACACCTACGAGCAGTACTTC. Translated: CASSRDTNTYEQYF.

The CDR3 region has the DNA TGTGCCAGCGTCGGGACAGGAGTGAACACTGAAGCTTTCTTT. Amino acids: CASVGTGVNTEAFF. V is TRBV2 and J is TRBJ1-1; 8 nucleotides line up with TRBD1. V lost 8 bases and J lost 0; bases outside the gene matches: 5. Germline V gives CDR1 SNHLY, CDR2 FYNNEI. The CDR3 has 14 residues.

The rearrangement links TRBV30 to TRBJ1-5; TRBD1 matches 8 bases. The CDR3 contains 14 residues. After removal of 6 bases from V and 5 bases from J, the junction contained 9 bases not matched to a gene. Germline-derived CDR1 and CDR2 are GTSNPN and SVGIG (reference sequence). DNA for the CDR3: TGTGCCTGTAACAGGGGGTCGCCAGATCAGCCCCAGCATTTT. Translation gives CACNRGSPDQPQHF.

The rearrangement links TRBV19 to TRBJ1-5, with D possibly being TRBD1 (5 bases). Between the trimmed V and J ends, which lost 2 bases and 7 bases, there was a span of 18 bases. Germline loops: CDR1 LNHDA, CDR2 SQIVND (reference sequence). This CDR3 comprises 16 residues. The CDR3 reads CASSITWGGTVQPQHF. DNA of the CDR3: TGTGCCAGTAGTATAACCTGGGGGGGGACGGTGCAGCCCCAGCATTTT.

The rearrangement uses TRBV5-8 and TRBJ2-7, with 8 bases that match TRBD1. Germline-derived CDR1 and CDR2 are SGHTS and YDEGEE. The CDR3 runs to 10 residues. V dropped 10 bases and J dropped 3; count of bases not matched to a gene: 0. In nucleotides, the CDR3 is TGTGCCGACAGGGGCTACGAGCAGTACTTC. Translating it yields CADRGYEQYF. The variable domain in full, completed from reference TRBV5-8 and TRBJ2-7, reads EAGVTQSPTHLIKTRGQQATLRCSPISGHTSVYWYQQALGLGLQFLLWYDEGEERNRGNFPPRFSGRQFPNYSSELNVNALELEDSALYLCADRGYEQYFGPGTRLTVT.

The chain joins TRBV5-4 to TRBJ2-2; weak D call: TRBD2 (6 bases). CDR1 is SGHNT, CDR2 YYREEE, per germline (reference sequence). This CDR3 is 13 amino acids long. V was trimmed by 2 bases and J by 5 bases, leaving 7 bases between them. DNA for the CDR3: TGTGCCAGCAGCTTTGCGGGAACCGGGGAGCTGTTTTTT. Residues: CASSFAGTGELFF.

The chain uses TRBV6-1 and TRBJ1-5; D is perhaps TRBD1 (5 bases). V was trimmed by 2 bases and J by 11 bases, leaving 13 bases between them. This CDR3 has 13 amino acids. In germline, CDR1 is MNHNS, CDR2 SASEGT. The CDR3 reads CASSEWQGTAQHF. In DNA form, the CDR3 reads TGTGCCAGCAGTGAATGGCAGGGAACAGCCCAGCATTTT.

The chain links TRBV19 to TRBJ1-2; tentatively, D is TRBD1 (6 bases). CDR3 length equals 14 residues. Trimming pared 4 bases from V and 6 bases from J, leaving 15 bases between. Germline lookup yields CDR1 LNHDA and CDR2 SQIVND (reference sequence). CDR3 nucleotides: TGTGCCAGTAGTACGAAGGGGGATACGGATGGCTACACCTTC. It yields the protein CASSTKGDTDGYTF.

The V call is TRBV30, the J call TRBJ2-5; 9 bases map to TRBD1. Unmatched junction bases numbered 10, after V lost 3 bases and J lost 5 bases. Germline V CDR1 and CDR2: GTSNPN, SVGIG (reference sequence). The CDR3 consists of 15 residues. The CDR3, as DNA: TGTGCCTGGAGACCCGGGACAGGGACTAAGGAGACCCAGTACTTC. Its protein product is CAWRPGTGTKETQYF.

V usage is TRBV7-8 and J usage is TRBJ2-1, with 10 positions matching TRBD1. Germline V CDR1 and CDR2: SGHVS, FQNEAQ. V dropped 5 bases and J dropped 7; count of bases not matched to a gene: 11. The CDR3 sequence is 16 residues long. The CDR3 nucleotides read TGTGCCAGCAGCCGGGGGGGACAGGGGATTTCAAATGAGCAGTTCTTC. As protein: CASSRGGQGISNEQFF.

A single count supports this clone. The chain couples TRBV19 to TRBJ2-5; 7 bases line up with TRBD1. The length of the CDR3 is 14 residues. CDR1 and CDR2 (germline): LNHDA, SQIVND (reference sequence). Losses at the gene ends were 6 bases for V and 5 bases for J; bases not matched to a gene: 9. CDR3 amino acids: CASSPTGVAETQYF. CDR3 nucleotide sequence: TGTGCCAGTAGCCCTACAGGGGTGGCGGAGACCCAGTACTTC.

The chain combines TRBV5-4 with TRBJ2-1, with 13 bases that match TRBD2. Germline V gene sequence: CDR1 SGHNT, CDR2 YYREEE (reference sequence). The CDR3 is 16 residues long. Germline trimming cut 3 bases from V and 8 bases from J; bases unmatched to any gene: 8. DNA for the CDR3: TGTGCCAGCAGCTGGACTAGCGGGGGCCGAGCGGATGAGCAGTTCTTC. Amino acids: CASSWTSGGRADEQFF. The whole variable domain, filled in from reference TRBV5-4 and TRBJ2-1, reads ETGVTQSPTHLIKTRGQQVTLRCSSQSGHNTVSWYQQALGQGPQFIFQYYREEENGRGNFPPRFSGLQFPNYSSELNVNALELDDSALYLCASSWTSGGRADEQFFGPGTRLTVL.

This clone appeared a single time. This chain links TRBV5-6 with TRBJ1-1; D is possibly TRBD1 (6 bases). Trimming took 3 bases from V and 6 from J, leaving 12 bases between them. CDR1 is SGHDT, CDR2 YYEEEE, per germline. The CDR3 spans 13 residues. CDR3 sequence (DNA): TGTGCCAGCAGCTCAACAGGGACCCCTGAAGCTTTCTTT. As protein: CASSSTGTPEAFF.

V gene TRBV5-6 combines with J gene TRBJ2-7, with D tentatively TRBD2 (6 bases). V was shortened by 5 bases and J by 0 bases, with 15 bases between the two germline ends. CDR1 is SGHDT and CDR2 is YYEEEE in the germline V gene. The CDR3 is made up of 15 amino acids. In DNA form, the CDR3 reads TGTGCCAGCAGTTTCGCCCCGACTAGCTCCTACGAGCAGTACTTC. This encodes CASSFAPTSSYEQYF. Variable domain in full (rest from reference TRBV5-6 and TRBJ2-7): DAGVTQSPTHLIKTRGQQVTLRCSPKSGHDTVSWYQQALGQGPQFIFQYYEEEERQRGNFPDRFSGHQFPNYSSELNVNALLLGDSALYLCASSFAPTSSYEQYFGPGTRLTVT.

The rearrangement uses TRBV11-3 and TRBJ2-3, with TRBD2 matching 8 bases. The CDR3 has 17 residues. Germline CDR1 reads SGHNT; CDR2 reads YENEEA. With V trimmed by 5 bases and J by 1 base, 11 bases remained unmatched. For the CDR3, the DNA is TGTGCCAGCAGCCTCAACCCAGCGGGGGCCGGCACAGATACGCAGTATTTT. The encoded protein is CASSLNPAGAGTDTQYF.

The chain joins TRBV10-3 to TRBJ2-3, with 11 bases fitting TRBD2. The V segment lost 3 bases and the J segment 2 bases; nucleotides outside the gene matches: 10. The CDR3 consists of 18 residues. Germline CDR1 and CDR2: ENHRY and SYGVKD. CDR3 nucleotides: TGTGCCATCAGTGAAAGCTCCGGGACTAGCGGAATCACAGATACGCAGTATTTT. Translated: CAISESSGTSGITDTQYF.

V usage is TRBV19 and J usage is TRBJ1-5, with 7 bases fitting TRBD1. CDR1 and CDR2 (germline): LNHDA, SQIVND (reference sequence). This CDR3 comprises 15 residues. Trimming removed 7 bases from V and 4 bases from J; junction bases left unmatched: 10. The CDR3 is CASIPTGDLNQPQHF. Written as DNA, the CDR3 is TGTGCCAGTATCCCTACAGGGGATCTGAATCAGCCCCAGCATTTT.

V gene TRBV4-1 combines with J gene TRBJ2-5; D not resolved. The V end lost 4 bases, the J end lost 5 bases, and 11 bases lay between the germline ends. Germline values: CDR1 MGHRA, CDR2 YSYEKL. There are 13 residues in the CDR3. The CDR3 DNA reads as TGCGCCAGCAGCCGTTTAGTGGGCGAGACCCAGTACTTC. It translates to CASSRLVGETQYF.

The chain links TRBV7-8 to TRBJ2-6; D gene unclear. From germline, CDR1 is SGHVS and CDR2 FQNEAQ. Trimming cost V 2 bases and J 0 bases, with 14 bases left between them. The CDR3 spans 18 residues. This CDR3 reads CASSLRGQIPSGANVLTF. The CDR3 DNA sequence: TGTGCCAGCAGCTTACGCGGTCAGATACCCTCTGGGGCCAACGTCCTGACTTTC.

The chain uses TRBV11-3 and TRBJ1-6, with 7 nucleotides matching TRBD1. The CDR3 loop spans 15 amino acids. Germline CDR1 reads SGHNT; CDR2 reads YENEEA. The trim removed 5 bases at V and 6 bases at J, leaving 7 bases unmatched. The CDR3 region has the DNA TGTGCCAGCAGCAAGCGACAGGGAACTAATTCACCCCTCCACTTT. It yields the protein CASSKRQGTNSPLHF.

CDR3 sequence (DNA): TGTGCCAGCGGGAGAGCCGGCAATGAGCAGTTCTTC. It codes for CASGRAGNEQFF. This chain uses TRBV6-5 with TRBJ2-1, with D possibly being TRBD2 (5 bases). Trimming pared 8 bases from V and 6 bases from J, leaving 11 bases between. The CDR3 is made up of 12 amino acids. CDR1 is MNHEY and CDR2 is SVGAGI in the germline V gene.

The chain uses TRBV4-1 and TRBJ1-2, with no clear D. Trimming took off 1 base at V and 0 bases at J, with 12 bases between the two ends. The CDR3 loop spans 16 amino acids. Germline CDR1 is MGHRA and CDR2 is YSYEKL. In DNA form, the CDR3 reads TGCGCCAGCAGCCAAGGGAGGGTGGGGACTAACTATGGCTACACCTTC. Translation gives CASSQGRVGTNYGYTF.

The chain joins TRBV27 to TRBJ1-5; D gene unclear. The germline CDR1 and CDR2 sequences are MNHEY and SMNVEV (reference sequence). V was clipped by 5 bases and J by 7 bases, with 9 bases between them. There are 12 residues in the CDR3. The CDR3: CASSPLGQPQHF. DNA for the CDR3: TGTGCCAGCAGTCCCCTCGGGCAGCCCCAGCATTTT.

This chain connects TRBV19 to TRBJ2-7; 10 bases agree with TRBD1. CDR3 size: 15 residues. V was pared by 3 bases and J by 4 bases, with 6 bases of the junction left unmatched. The germline CDR1 and CDR2 sequences are LNHDA and SQIVND (reference sequence). The CDR3 DNA follows: TGTGCCAGTAGTATGGTAGGACAGGGGGTTTACGAGCAGTACTTC. Translating gives CASSMVGQGVYEQYF.